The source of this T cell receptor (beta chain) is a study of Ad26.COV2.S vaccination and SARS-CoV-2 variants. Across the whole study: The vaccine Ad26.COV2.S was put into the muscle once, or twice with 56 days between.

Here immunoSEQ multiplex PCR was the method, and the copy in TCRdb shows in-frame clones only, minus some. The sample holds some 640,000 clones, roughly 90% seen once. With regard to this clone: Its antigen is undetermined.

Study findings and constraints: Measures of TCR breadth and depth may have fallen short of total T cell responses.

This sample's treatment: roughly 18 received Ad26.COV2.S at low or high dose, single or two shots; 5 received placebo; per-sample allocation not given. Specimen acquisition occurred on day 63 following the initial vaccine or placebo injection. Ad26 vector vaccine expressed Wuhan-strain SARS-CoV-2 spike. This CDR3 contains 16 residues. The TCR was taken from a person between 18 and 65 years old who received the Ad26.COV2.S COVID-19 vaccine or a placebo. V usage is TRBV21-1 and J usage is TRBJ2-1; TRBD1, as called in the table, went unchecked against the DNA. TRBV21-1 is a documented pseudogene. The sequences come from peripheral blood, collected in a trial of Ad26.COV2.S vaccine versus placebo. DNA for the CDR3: TGTGCCAGCAGCACTAGACAGGGGCGAAGCTACAATGAGCAGTTCTTC. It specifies CASSTRQGRSYNEQFF.